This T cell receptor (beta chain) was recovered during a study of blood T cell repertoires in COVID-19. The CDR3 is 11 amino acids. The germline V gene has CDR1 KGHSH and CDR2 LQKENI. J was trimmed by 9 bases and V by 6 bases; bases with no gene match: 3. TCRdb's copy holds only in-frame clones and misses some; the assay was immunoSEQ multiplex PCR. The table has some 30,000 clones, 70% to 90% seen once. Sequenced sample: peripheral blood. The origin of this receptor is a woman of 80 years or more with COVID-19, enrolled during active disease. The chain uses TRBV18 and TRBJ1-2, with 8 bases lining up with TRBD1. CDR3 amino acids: CASSRQGSYTF. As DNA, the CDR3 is TGTGCCAGCTCTCGACAGGGGAGCTACACCTTC.